This TCR beta chain is from a study of shared clonotypes between healthy human individuals. Assay: immunoSEQ multiplex PCR; the TCRdb copy retains only in-frame clones and omits some. The sample includes roughly 520,000 clones, around 96% of them seen just once. The CDR3 has 14 residues. The germline gives CDR1 MNHEY, CDR2 SMNVEV (reference sequence). V was clipped by 3 bases and J by 1 base, with 10 bases between them. Sequencing used naive CD4+ T cells sorted from blood. Stated subset: CD45RA+ positively selected. The J gene is TRBJ2-7, the V gene TRBV27; D is undetermined. The clonotype was recovered from a woman younger than 45 in good health. The CDR3 region is CASSFLARSYEQYF. The CDR3, as DNA: TGTGCCAGCAGTTTCTTGGCCCGATCCTACGAGCAGTACTTC.